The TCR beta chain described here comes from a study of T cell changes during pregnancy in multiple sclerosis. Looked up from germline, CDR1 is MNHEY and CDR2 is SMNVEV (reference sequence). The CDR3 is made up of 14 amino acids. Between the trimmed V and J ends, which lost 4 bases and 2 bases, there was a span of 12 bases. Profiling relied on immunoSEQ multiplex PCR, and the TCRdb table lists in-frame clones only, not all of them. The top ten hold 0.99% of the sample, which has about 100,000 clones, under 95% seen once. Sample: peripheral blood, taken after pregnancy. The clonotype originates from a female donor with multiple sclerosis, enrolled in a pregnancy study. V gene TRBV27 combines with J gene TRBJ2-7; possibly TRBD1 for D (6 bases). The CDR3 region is CASSSTGFPYEQYF. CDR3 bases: TGTGCCAGCAGTTCTACAGGGTTCCCCTACGAGCAGTACTTC.